This T cell receptor beta chain was retrieved from a study of blood T cell repertoires in COVID-19. Study-wide background: Specimens from acute and convalescent COVID-19 originated in the United States, Italy and Spain.

J was trimmed by 8 bases and V by 4 bases; bases with no gene match: 4. The CDR3 length is 15 residues. The germline CDR1 and CDR2 sequences are WNHNN and SYGVQD (reference sequence). Sequencing was performed with immunoSEQ multiplex PCR; in TCRdb, only in-frame clones are kept and a portion is missing. The sample lists approximately 150,000 clones, about 80% seen once, with 10% to 15% in the top ten. This clone was seen only once. Sequencing input: peripheral blood. This sequence originates from a man aged 70 or older who had recovered from COVID-19. The chain employs TRBV10-1 and TRBJ2-1; TRBD2 matches 14 bases. The CDR3 protein is CASSVGTSGSDEQFF. CDR3 sequence (DNA): TGCGCCAGCAGTGTCGGGACTAGCGGGAGTGATGAGCAGTTCTTC.